This paragraph covers one TCR beta chain sequence. The CDR3 length is 16 residues. Per the germline V gene, CDR1 is KGHSH and CDR2 is LQKENI. Trimming removed 1 base from V and 0 bases from J, with 13 bases in between. The data originate from a study of blood T cell repertoires in COVID-19. Study information: T cells, B-cell-depleted T cells, or PBMCs provided the cDNA or gDNA that served as material.

The method was immunoSEQ multiplex PCR; TCRdb's version includes in-frame clones alone and lacks a portion of them. The top ten clones hold 2% to 3% of a sample with roughly 150,000 clones, more than 85% of them seen once. Sequenced sample: peripheral blood. The receptor's source is a woman between 65 and 79 years old with acute or convalescent COVID-19. The V gene is TRBV18, the J gene TRBJ2-7; D gene unclear. CDR3 DNA: TGTGCCAGCTCACCACTCGTTATCGAGAGCTCCTACGAGCAGTACTTC. The encoded protein is CASSPLVIESSYEQYF.